A selection of T cell receptor beta chains follows, all from one sample in a study of neurological immune-mediated disorders. TCRdb fed the 5' RACE reads into MiXCR, producing one record per CDR3 protein. The sample lists 71,000 or so distinct CDR3 sequences, about an eighth seen once, with 4.6% in the top ten. Sequencing was carried out using PBMCs. The receptor source for this set is a female donor with HTLV-1-associated myelopathy (HAM/TSP). CDR3s include the opening cysteine and the closing phenylalanine or tryptophan. Fields, in order: clone size, D gene, V gene, J gene, CDR3 DNA, CDR3 protein. The D gene is left open where the match is weak. Where a row states a size, it is once, few, many or the class of an expanded clone; other rows omit it.

>many|NA|TRBV5-1|TRBJ2-1
TGCGCCAGCAGCACCGGGGAAAGAAACAATGAGCAGTTCTTC
CASSTGERNNEQFF
>many|NA|TRBV9|TRBJ2-3
TGTGCCAGCAGAGCGACAGGTTCTAGCACAGATACGCAGTATTTT
CASRATGSSTDTQYF
>many|NA|TRBV9|TRBJ2-7
TGTGCCAGCAGCAACCAGGGATCGGGGGAGCAGTACTTC
CASSNQGSGEQYF
>many|NA|TRBV7-9|TRBJ1-4
TGTGCCAGCAGCCAAGCTCGGGGAGGAAATGAAAAACTGTTTTTT
CASSQARGGNEKLFF
>many|NA|TRBV7-2|TRBJ1-6
TGTGCCAGCAGCTTAATGTCCGGGAGTTCACCCCTCCACTTT
CASSLMSGSSPLHF
>many|NA|TRBV5-1|TRBJ2-7
TGCGCCAGCAGCCCCAGGGGGGATACAACCTACGAGCAGTACTTC
CASSPRGDTTYEQYF
>medium-sized|TRBD2|TRBV20-1|TRBJ2-1
TGCAGTGCTAGCGCGGGGGGCCCCTACAATGAGCAGTTCTTC
CSASAGGPYNEQFF
>many|TRBD1|TRBV28|TRBJ1-1
TGTGCAAGAAGGGGTAGGGGGCGAGGGAACACTGAAGCTTTCTTT
CARRGRGRGNTEAFF
>many|TRBD2|TRBV5-1|TRBJ2-5
TGCGCCAGCAGCTTCTCCGGGGGGGCTGAGACCCAGTACTTC
CASSFSGGAETQYF
>many|NA|TRBV12-3/TRBV12-4|TRBJ1-5
TGTGCCAGCAGCCACTATCAGCCCCAGCATTTT
CASSHYQPQHF
>few|NA|TRBV12-3/TRBV12-4|TRBJ1-4
TGTGCCAGCTGTCCAAATACAGGGAGGCCTGAAAAACTGTTTTTT
CASCPNTGRPEKLFF
>NA|TRBD1|TRBV6-6|TRBJ2-1
TGTGCCAGCAGCCCCAAGGGGGGACAGGGCGGCCATGAGCAGTTCTTC
CASSPKGGQGGHEQFF
>many|NA|TRBV4-1|TRBJ1-4
TGCGCCAGCAGCCAAGGATTGTGGGAAAAACTGTTTTTT
CASSQGLWEKLFF
>many|NA|TRBV20-1|TRBJ2-3
TGCAGTGCAACCCCTATTCACGGGGAGGTAGATACGCAGTATTTT
CSATPIHGEVDTQYF
>many|TRBD1|TRBV5-1|TRBJ1-2
TGCGCCAGCAGCTTGGCGACAGGGAAGAGGATTAACTATGGCTACACCTTC
CASSLATGKRINYGYTF
>NA|NA|TRBV18|TRBJ1-1
TGTGCCAGCTCGTCGACAGGGAACACTGAAGCTTTCTTT
CASSSTGNTEAFF
>NA|TRBD2|TRBV4-1|TRBJ2-7
TGCGCCAGCAGCCAAGTTAGTCCGGGGGGGCAGTACTTC
CASSQVSPGGQYF
>once|NA|TRBV28|TRBJ1-1
TGTGCCAGCACCTCCTGGGGGGGGAACACTGAAGCTTTCTTT
CASTSWGGNTEAFF
>many|NA|TRBV4-1|TRBJ2-2
TGCGCCAGCAGCCCTGACAGGACGGGGACCGGGGAGCTGTTTTTT
CASSPDRTGTGELFF
>few|NA|TRBV7-8|TRBJ2-3
TGTGCCAGCAGCTTAGATCCTTACACAGATACGCAGTATTTT
CASSLDPYTDTQYF
>NA|NA|TRBV2|TRBJ2-2
TGTGTCAGCCGCGGAGAGGGGGGCAGGGAGCACACCGGGGAGCTGTTTTTT
CVSRGEGGREHTGELFF
>NA|NA|TRBV4-1|TRBJ1-1
TGCGCCAGCAGCCAATACTTGGGGGGTGAAGCTTTCTTT
CASSQYLGGEAFF
>many|NA|TRBV29-1|TRBJ1-5
TGCAGCGTTGGGGGAGAGGGTCAGCCCCAGCATTTT
CSVGGEGQPQHF
>NA|NA|TRBV5-1|TRBJ2-7
TGCGCCAGCAGCTTGGGCCTAGCCGCAGAGCAGTACTTC
CASSLGLAAEQYF
>many|TRBD1|TRBV12-3/TRBV12-4|TRBJ2-3
TGTGCCAGCAGTTTTGGACAGGGGGTAGATACGCAGTATTTT
CASSFGQGVDTQYF
>many|NA|TRBV6-6|TRBJ1-1
TGTGCCAGCAGTTATTACGCAGGCGGTAACACTGAAGCTTTCTTT
CASSYYAGGNTEAFF
>many|NA|TRBV20-1|TRBJ1-1
TGCAGTGCTAGAGGACGGATAGCTGAAGCTTTCTTT
CSARGRIAEAFF
>many|NA|TRBV6-1|TRBJ1-1
TGTGCCAGCGCCGCGGGACATTACACTGAAGCTTTCTTT
CASAAGHYTEAFF
>many|NA|TRBV12-3/TRBV12-4|TRBJ2-4
TGTGCCAGCAGTTTAGCAGGGGAAAACATTCAGTACTTC
CASSLAGENIQYF